These 15 T cell receptor beta chains were all obtained from the same sample, sequenced in a study of blood T cell repertoires in COVID-19. Measured with immunoSEQ multiplex PCR; TCRdb has only the in-frame clones, and not every one. In the table there are some 200,000 clones, about three quarters of which are singletons. The sequenced material came from peripheral blood. All receptors derive from a woman aged 45-59 years with active or convalescent COVID-19.

This clone has more than one count but fewer than ten. J is TRBJ2-6 and V is TRBV15; D not certain. Germline V gene sequence: CDR1 LNHNV, CDR2 YYDKDF (reference sequence). Trimming stripped 1 base from V and 4 bases from J, with 5 bases between. The length of the CDR3 is 14 residues. The CDR3: CATSRVAGANVLTF. CDR3 sequence (DNA): TGTGCCACCAGCAGAGTTGCGGGGGCCAACGTCCTGACTTTC. The variable domain in full, with the rest retrieved from reference TRBV15 and TRBJ2-6, is DAMVIQNPRYQVTQFGKPVTLSCSQTLNHNVMYWYQQKSSQAPKLLFHYYDKDFNNEADTPDNFQSRRPNTSFCFLDIRSPGLGDTAMYLCATSRVAGANVLTFGAGSRLTVL.

This sequence joins TRBV30 and TRBJ2-5; 14 bases map to TRBD2. Unmatched junction bases numbered 5, after V lost 1 base and J lost 7 bases. This CDR3 has 15 amino acids. The germline CDR1 and CDR2 sequences are GTSNPN and SVGIG (reference sequence). For the CDR3, the DNA is TGTGCCTGGAGTGGGACTAGCGGGGGGCTACGGACCCAGTACTTC. Residues: CAWSGTSGGLRTQYF. The full variable domain, in which reference TRBV30 and TRBJ2-5 provide the parts outside the CDR3, is SQTIHQWPATLVQPVGSPLSLECTVEGTSNPNLYWYRQAAGRGLQLLFYSVGIGQISSEVPQNLSASRPQDRQFILSSKKLLLSDSGFYLCAWSGTSGGLRTQYFGPGTRLLVL.

This rearrangement joins TRBV3-1 (or the pseudogene TRBV3-2) to TRBJ2-2; 8 nucleotides line up with TRBD2. V gave up 8 bases and J gave up 3 bases; unmatched junction bases: 8. The CDR3 covers 15 residues. CDR1 and CDR2 (germline): LGHDT, YNNKEL (reference sequence). The CDR3 protein is CASSPGLGYTGELFF. Here the CDR3 DNA reads TGTGCCAGCTCACCGGGACTAGGATACACCGGGGAGCTGTTTTTT.

The rearrangement uses TRBV30 and TRBJ1-2; D uncertain. The CDR3 covers 13 residues. The V gene's germline CDR1 is GTSNPN and CDR2 SVGIG (reference sequence). Trimming took off 0 bases at V and 0 bases at J, with 5 bases between the two ends. In DNA form, the CDR3 reads TGTGCCTGGAGTGTAACAGCTAACTATGGCTACACCTTC. It codes for CAWSVTANYGYTF.

The rearrangement joins TRBV18 to TRBJ1-6; TRBD1 matches 10 bases. Per the germline V gene, CDR1 is KGHSH and CDR2 is LQKENI. Trimming at V came to 2 bases and at J to 10 bases, leaving 5 bases not matched to a gene. The CDR3 is 15 amino acids. The CDR3 region has the DNA TGTGCCAGCTCACCATCCGGGACAGGGGCCTCACCCCTCCACTTT. It yields the protein CASSPSGTGASPLHF.

This CDR3 reads CASSLSGNEQFF. CDR3 coding DNA: TGTGCCAGCAGCTTGTCCGGGAATGAGCAGTTCTTC. The V call is TRBV5-4, the J call TRBJ2-1; no clear D gene. From germline, CDR1 is SGHNT and CDR2 YYREEE (reference sequence). Trimming stripped 1 base from V and 7 bases from J, with 6 bases between. The CDR3 extends over 12 amino acids.

The CDR3 region has the DNA TGTGCCAGCAGCTCCCTCCAGGCTCAGCCCCAGCATTTT. It specifies CASSSLQAQPQHF. This chain connects TRBV7-6 to TRBJ1-5; D unresolved. The CDR3 length is 13 residues. Trimming shortened V by 4 bases and J by 6 bases, and 10 bases separated the two germline ends. Germline V lookup: CDR1 SGHVS, CDR2 FNYEAQ.

There are a few counts of this clone. The same CDR3 can be traced to other DNA sequences in this sample. The CDR3 here is CASSQDLAGEVTDTQYF. The CDR3 DNA is TGTGCCAGCAGCCAAGATCTAGCGGGAGAAGTAACAGATACGCAGTATTTT. The gene calls are TRBV4-2 and TRBJ2-3; 10 bases line up with TRBD2. The CDR3 is made up of 17 amino acids. CDR1 LGHNA and CDR2 YNFKEQ come from the germline V gene. V lost 0 bases, J lost 3 bases, and 6 bases stayed unmatched.

The gene calls are TRBV3-1 (or the pseudogene TRBV3-2) and TRBJ2-3; D unclear. The V end lost 2 bases, the J end lost 2 bases, and 11 bases lay between the germline ends. CDR3 length: 15 amino acids. CDR1 is LGHDT and CDR2 is YNNKEL in the germline V gene (reference sequence). CDR3 nucleotides: TGTGCCAGCAGCCAAAAAGGAGCTACCACAGATACGCAGTATTTT. Translation gives CASSQKGATTDTQYF.

The J gene is TRBJ2-7, the V gene TRBV28; the match to TRBD1 covers 9 bases. CDR3 size: 15 residues. Looked up from germline, CDR1 is MDHEN and CDR2 is SYDVKM. Trimming cost V 7 bases and J 1 base; bases outside gene matches: 8. The CDR3 DNA is TGTGCCAGCACCCTCCCCGGGACAGGGTCCTACGAGCAGTACTTC. It translates to CASTLPGTGSYEQYF. Full variable domain (missing parts from reference TRBV28 and TRBJ2-7): DVKVTQSSRYLVKRTGEKVFLECVQDMDHENMFWYRQDPGLGLRLIYFSYDVKMKEKGDIPEGYSVSREKKERFSLILESASTNQTSMYLCASTLPGTGSYEQYFGPGTRLTVT.

The chain has TRBV20-1 and TRBJ1-2; weak D call: TRBD1 (5 bases). Trimming pared 3 bases from V and 3 bases from J, leaving 23 bases between. Germline V gene lookup returns CDR1 DFQATT and CDR2 SNEGSKA (reference sequence). The CDR3 loop spans 17 amino acids. CDR3 sequence: CSASGPGGGFEDYGYTF. DNA of the CDR3: TGCAGTGCTAGTGGCCCGGGTGGGGGGTTTGAGGACTATGGCTACACCTTC.

This clone was observed a single time. The V gene is TRBV6-6, the J gene TRBJ2-5, with 10 bases matching TRBD1. The CDR3 runs to 12 residues. The germline gives CDR1 MNHNY, CDR2 SVGAGI (reference sequence). The CDR3 here is CATGGAGETQYF. CDR3 DNA: TGTGCGACAGGGGGCGCCGGAGAGACCCAGTACTTC.

This chain uses TRBV15 with TRBJ2-1, with D possibly being TRBD1 (5 bases). This CDR3 region has 14 residues. Germline CDR1 is LNHNV and CDR2 is YYDKDF (reference sequence). The V and J ends lost 5 bases and 3 bases respectively, with 11 bases between them. Written as DNA, the CDR3 is TGTGCCACCAGCTCAGGGAATGGCTACAATGAGCAGTTCTTC. Its translation is CATSSGNGYNEQFF.

J is TRBJ1-1 and V is TRBV19, with TRBD1 as a possible D gene (5 bases). Germline values: CDR1 LNHDA, CDR2 SQIVND (reference sequence). The length of the CDR3 is 16 residues. Deletions cut 3 bases from V and 4 bases from J, with 18 bases between. DNA for the CDR3: TGTGCCAGTAGTATCCCCTGGACAACCCACGTCACTGAAGCTTTCTTT. This translates into CASSIPWTTHVTEAFF.

The chain links TRBV5-6 to TRBJ2-7; 12 positions agree with TRBD2. V trimming: 2 bases; J trimming: 0 bases; junction bases outside the gene matches: 3. Germline assignment: CDR1 SGHDT and CDR2 YYEEEE. This CDR3 contains 16 residues. CDR3 in DNA: TGTGCCAGCAGCTTACTACTAGCGGGAGGCTCCTACGAGCAGTACTTC. Residues: CASSLLLAGGSYEQYF.